This T cell receptor beta chain was observed in a study of T cell clonality in common variable immunodeficiency (dated by TCRdb to about 2015). Overall results and qualifications from the work: Fewer deletions and N-nucleotide insertions were reportedly observed in CVID TCRbeta sequences, and highly modified clones with 13 or more V deletions were reportedly absent from CVID TCRbeta sequences. According to the authors, figuring out what caused the increased clonality in CVID would require sequencing the repertoires of T cell subpopulations. Patient heterogeneity within the CVID cohort put limits on correlating repertoire features with clinical complications. Although equal DNA input was used, an average of roughly 80,000 unique sequences per sample was obtained for controls, compared with around 30,000 for CVID samples. CVID subjects shared fewer TCRbeta clones with each other than healthy controls did (p < 0.0001). TCRbeta clonality was higher in CVID subjects than in healthy controls (t-test p = 0.018), and the increase was most characteristic of about a third of subjects.

This clone has more than one count but fewer than ten. The antigen it binds to is not known. From the germline J gene comes the end of the CDR3, since the read stops 3 residues before it. Predominantly Caucasian heritage was noted among both the CVID patients and the healthy controls. From each donor, 5 to 8 ml of heparinized peripheral whole blood was collected. TCRbeta CDR3 repertoires were sequenced from genomic DNA of adults with common variable immune deficiency (CVID) and healthy adult controls. The control group was made up of around 22 healthy adult volunteers (about ten male and approximately twelve female) whose ages ranged from roughly 20 to 66 years, with a mean age of approximately 32. Diluted blood was density-centrifuged over Hypaque 1077 or Ficoll-Paque to isolate peripheral blood mononuclear cells. Genomic DNA was obtained from unsorted mononuclear cells through either Qiagen column purification or a centrifugation-based method.

Equivalent amounts of genomic DNA from CVID and control samples were used as sequencing input. For every sample, a 60 bp segment covering the rearranged TCRbeta CDR3 region was amplified and then sequenced. The immunoSEQ assay, a bias-corrected multiplex PCR combined with high-throughput sequencing, was used to amplify TCRbeta. The original methods were these. Every unique nucleotide sequence was considered a clone and was annotated with V, D and J genes, copy number and frequency. Sequences were labeled productive if in frame, and non-productive if out of frame or containing stop codons. As previously described, clonality was computed from Shannon's entropy. Mean CDR3 Kyte-Doolittle hydropathy was derived from the predicted amino acid sequences of productive clones. Hierarchical clustering of scaled V gene usage was performed with the R hclust function using Manhattan distance and complete linkage. Sharing of clones by CDR3 amino acid sequence was evaluated through resampling of 12 repertoires per group over 100 rounds. The repertoires were searched for 60 to 70 published EBV-specific TCRbeta sequences and almost 250 published CMV-specific TCRbeta sequences. A couple of CVID samples yielding fewer than 10,000 sequences were excluded from analysis, leaving fewer than 50 CVID repertoires. This is the immuneACCESS table as TCRdb keeps it, with only in-frame sequences that have V and J called. A part of the clones is gone; compared with another copy, unresolved V genes explain less than half, and the rest is unexplained. The V and J calls and clone size are taken from that table; D and trimming were inferred from the DNA. For this sample, about 39,000 clones appear and none is a singleton. Less than 3% of the sample goes to the ten largest clones.

CDR1 and CDR2 are read off the germline V gene as SGHRS and YFSETQ. From cysteine to phenylalanine, the CDR3 is 15 amino acids long. The DNA shown is the part of the CDR3 that was read: 36 bases, in frame from base 1. At the junction V is shortened by 1 base and J by 2 bases, with 11 bases in between. The sequence was obtained from a person aged 18 to 75 in good health. This sequence uses TRBV5-1 and TRBJ2-3, with TRBD1 as a weak D call on 6 bases. The material sequenced was peripheral blood mononuclear cells. Incomplete CDR3 DNA: TGCGCCAGCAGCTTGATGGGGGCCTACACAGATACG. Translated, this is CASSLMGAYTDT. The full CDR3 reads CASSLMGAYTDTQYF.